The TCR beta chain under discussion was sequenced for a study of cytomegalovirus exposure and HLA in healthy donors. Overall study results and limits: Using the classifier, cytomegalovirus status was reportedly diagnosed with high specificity and sensitivity. The tendency of first-cohort TCR clusters to co-occur in the 120 or so validation repertoires was the finding of a later analysis. The CMV antigen specificity of a few CMV-associated chains was confirmed through in vitro analysis.

The donors were members of the validation cohort comprising about 130 subjects, separate from the roughly 640-subject first cohort. Sequenced by immunoSEQ multiplex PCR; TCRdb stores in-frame clones only, minus some. The repertoire has under 200,000 clones, approximately 89% of them found once; the top ten carry around a tenth. This clone has just a few counts. Its antigen is unidentified. Trimming cost V 5 bases and J 2 bases, with 10 bases left between them. The CDR3 loop spans 13 amino acids. The receptor was isolated from a woman aged 18-29 years in good health and CMV-seropositive. Material: PBMCs. The gene calls are TRBV23-1 and TRBJ2-7; the D is unclear. TRBV23-1 is recorded as an ORF, its role being uncertain. CDR3 nucleotides: TGCGCCAGCAGTTACCCAGTTACCTACGAGCAGTACTTC. Its protein is CASSYPVTYEQYF.